Shown below are 17 T cell receptor beta chains from a single sample sequenced in a study of T-cell memory formation after mild COVID-19. Each CDR3 protein gets one entry after TCRdb re-called the 5' RACE reads with MiXCR. The sample gives about 140,000 distinct CDR3 sequences, 11% to 15% of which show up once; roughly 28% is in the top ten. The sequenced sample consisted of PBMCs or a T cell subset sorted from them (not recorded which). Source of these receptors: an adult woman who had mild COVID-19 (a few samples of this study predate the infection). Cell type and time point are not known.

V and J are TRBV6-6 and TRBJ2-1; TRBD2 aligns across 11 bases. Germline trimming cut 2 bases from V and 9 bases from J; bases unmatched to any gene: 15. The CDR3 has 18 amino acids. Germline CDR1 MNHNY, CDR2 SVGAGI (reference sequence). CDR3 in DNA: TGTGCCAGCAGTTACGTTCCGATAGCGGGAGGGCCTAGGGTTGAGCAGTTCTTC. Translation gives CASSYVPIAGGPRVEQFF.

In this sample, this clonotype turned up a few times. The chain recombines TRBV3-1 with TRBJ2-2, with D perhaps being TRBD1 or TRBD2 (5 bases each). This CDR3 region has 18 residues. V lost 3 bases to trimming and J lost 0 bases, with 17 bases between them. The germline CDR1 and CDR2 sequences are LGHDT and YNNKEL (reference sequence). The CDR3 loop reads CASSHAWGRLSNTGELFF. The CDR3 DNA is TGTGCCAGCAGCCATGCCTGGGGACGACTGTCGAACACCGGGGAGCTGTTTTTT. Combining the CDR3 with reference TRBV3-1 and TRBJ2-2 gives the whole variable domain DTAVSQTPKYLVTQMGNDKSIKCEQNLGHDTMYWYKQDSKKFLKIMFSYNNKELIINETVPNRFSPKSPDKAHLNLHINSLELGDSAVYFCASSHAWGRLSNTGELFFGEGSRLTVL.

This CDR3 reads CASSVVSNYEQYF. CDR3 DNA: TGTGCCAGCAGTGTGGTGTCCAACTACGAGCAGTACTTC. The chain joins TRBV6-1 to TRBJ2-7; D unresolved. Per the germline V gene, CDR1 is MNHNS and CDR2 is SASEGT. The length of the CDR3 is 13 residues. The V end was cut by 4 bases, the J end by 3 bases, with 10 bases between.

This chain uses TRBV3-1 with TRBJ2-7, with D perhaps TRBD2 (5 bases). The ends were cut back, 3 bases at V and 3 bases at J, with 12 bases in the middle. The CDR3 runs to 14 residues. CDR1 and CDR2 (germline): LGHDT, YNNKEL (reference sequence). The CDR3 region is CASSQQQDFYEQYF. The CDR3 DNA sequence: TGTGCCAGCAGCCAGCAGCAGGACTTCTACGAGCAGTACTTC.

The gene calls are TRBV7-9 and TRBJ2-7, with 7 nucleotides matching TRBD1. Germline CDR1 is SEHNR and CDR2 is FQNEAQ (reference sequence). V lost 5 bases and J lost 2; bases outside the gene matches: 9. This CDR3 is 15 amino acids long. CDR3 DNA sequence: TGTGCCAGCAGCCACCGGGACAGCTTCACCTACGAGCAGTACTTC. Translated: CASSHRDSFTYEQYF.

This clonotype has more than one count but fewer than ten. V gene TRBV4-3 combines with J gene TRBJ1-1, with TRBD1 matching over 7 bases. The ends lost 3 bases at V and 1 base at J; junction bases unmatched: 2. The CDR3 consists of 14 residues. Germline V gene data show CDR1 as LGHNA and CDR2 as YSLEER. CDR3 protein: CASSQQGGNTEAFF. CDR3 bases: TGCGCCAGCAGCCAGCAGGGGGGGAACACTGAAGCTTTCTTT.

This sequence joins TRBV6-5 and TRBJ2-7, with 9 bases identical to TRBD1. V lost 0 bases and J lost 3; bases outside the gene matches: 6. Germline V gene lookup returns CDR1 MNHEY and CDR2 SVGAGI. CDR3 length equals 16 residues. CDR3 bases: TGTGCCAGCAGTTACTCTATCCCGGGACAGGGCTACGAGCAGTACTTC. This sequence encodes CASSYSIPGQGYEQYF.

The chain carries TRBV11-2 and TRBJ1-1, with no clear D. CDR1 and CDR2 from the germline V gene are SGHAT and FQNNGV. V was clipped by 4 bases and J by 6 bases, with 6 bases between them. The CDR3 length is 11 residues. The CDR3 DNA follows: TGTGCCAGCAGCTATGGAGCTGAAGCTTTCTTT. This encodes CASSYGAEAFF. The full variable domain, its missing parts supplied by reference TRBV11-2 and TRBJ1-1, is EAGVAQSPRYKIIEKRQSVAFWCNPISGHATLYWYQQILGQGPKLLIQFQNNGVVDDSQLPKDRFSAERLKGVDSTLKIQPAKLEDSAVYLCASSYGAEAFFGQGTRLTVV.

The rearrangement joins TRBV10-3 to TRBJ1-1, with D tentatively TRBD1 (6 bases). The CDR3 consists of 15 residues. Germline loops: CDR1 ENHRY, CDR2 SYGVKD. V was clipped by 2 bases and J by 0 bases, with 10 bases between them. CDR3 amino acids: CAISEPGHLNTEAFF. The CDR3 nucleotides read TGTGCCATCAGTGAGCCGGGACATTTGAACACTGAAGCTTTCTTT.

This clonotype was recorded a few times. This rearrangement joins TRBV20-1 to TRBJ1-5; no definite D call. Germline V gene sequence: CDR1 DFQATT, CDR2 SNEGSKA (reference sequence). V shed 1 base and J shed 1 base, with 8 bases lying between them. This CDR3 has 14 residues. The DNA for the CDR3 is TGCAGTGCTAGAGCGGGAGGGAGCAATCAGCCCCAGCATTTT. This gives the protein CSARAGGSNQPQHF.

The chain carries TRBV12-3 or TRBV12-4 and TRBJ1-1; D remains ambiguous. The V and J ends lost 3 bases and 3 bases respectively, with 11 bases between them. The CDR3 contains 14 residues. The CDR3 sequence: CASSFDGADTEAFF. The CDR3 nucleotides read TGTGCCAGCAGTTTTGACGGCGCGGACACTGAAGCTTTCTTT.

This clonotype was detected once. This chain uses TRBV7-6 with TRBJ2-3, with D possibly matching TRBD1 (6 bases). The V and J ends lost 10 bases and 1 base respectively, with 18 bases between them. The CDR3 has 15 residues. Germline V gene lookup returns CDR1 SGHVS and CDR2 FNYEAQ. CDR3 protein: CATTPTRGRTDTQYF. DNA for the CDR3: TGTGCCACCACACCGACCAGGGGCCGCACAGATACGCAGTATTTT.

This chain links TRBV6-6 with TRBJ1-1; 8 nucleotides align to TRBD1. V shed 4 bases, J shed 2 bases, and the junction held 3 bases outside the gene matches. CDR3 size: 14 residues. Germline CDR1 reads MNHNY; CDR2 reads SVGAGI (reference sequence). CDR3: CASSLGQDNTEAFF. The CDR3, as DNA: TGTGCCAGCAGTTTGGGACAGGATAACACTGAAGCTTTCTTT.

V and J are TRBV4-2 and TRBJ2-1, with D unclear. Trimming left V 2 bases short and J 7 bases short, with 18 bases between. This CDR3 is built from 16 residues. The germline V gene has CDR1 LGHNA and CDR2 YNFKEQ. The chain's CDR3 is CASSQPPKQVWNEQFF. CDR3 nucleotide sequence: TGTGCCAGCAGCCAACCCCCGAAGCAGGTCTGGAATGAGCAGTTCTTC.

The rearrangement links TRBV7-8 to TRBJ2-3; TRBD1 is a possible D gene (6 bases). The germline CDR1 and CDR2 sequences are SGHVS and FQNEAQ. V was shortened by 1 base and J by 1 base, with 12 bases between the two germline ends. The CDR3 is 16 amino acids. CDR3 protein: CASSLDSGVGTDTQYF. The CDR3 DNA reads as TGTGCCAGCAGCTTAGACTCAGGGGTCGGCACAGATACGCAGTATTTT. Using reference TRBV7-8 and TRBJ2-3 for the parts outside the CDR3, the full variable domain is GAGVSQSPRYKVAKRGQDVALRCDPISGHVSLFWYQQALGQGPEFLTYFQNEAQLDKSGLPSDRFFAERPEGSVSTLKIQRTQQEDSAVYLCASSLDSGVGTDTQYFGPGTRLTVL.

The chain recombines TRBV6-6 with TRBJ2-1, with D maybe TRBD2 (7 bases). Trimming removed 6 bases at V and 8 bases at J, with 26 bases between. The CDR3 length is 17 residues. CDR1 and CDR2 from the germline V gene are MNHNY and SVGAGI (reference sequence). DNA for the CDR3: TGTGCCAGCAGCCCCACCCCCGGAGGGGGGGTAGGTGATGAGCAGTTCTTC. Its translation is CASSPTPGGGVGDEQFF.

This chain uses TRBV12-3 or TRBV12-4 with TRBJ2-2, with 8 bases lining up with TRBD1. V was clipped by 6 bases and J by 6 bases; unmatched bases: 12. The CDR3 is made up of 16 amino acids. CDR3 loop: CASRPDRGVSAGELFF. Written as DNA, the CDR3 is TGTGCCAGCAGGCCCGACAGGGGTGTTTCGGCCGGGGAGCTGTTTTTT.